This record covers a single T cell receptor beta chain. The authors reverse transcribed all of the isolated RNA, so sequencing captured expressed TCRB transcripts. The table came from immunoSEQ multiplex PCR; TCRdb's copy has only in-frame clones and leaves some out. The data hold 400,000 to 500,000 clones, with about 14% observed a single time. The authors sorted CD4+ naive, central memory, regulatory and stem cell-like memory cells via CD45RO/CCR7/CD25/CD127/CD95/CD27. V shed 0 bases, J shed 2 bases, and the junction held 7 bases outside the gene matches. The germline CDR1 and CDR2 sequences are SGDLS and YYNGEE. The CDR3 totals 17 residues. The entry originates in a study of beta chain features in type 1 diabetes.

Sequencing was done on a sample of naive CD4+ T cells from blood. The origin of this receptor is a man aged 25-45 years in good health. The rearrangement joins TRBV9 to TRBJ2-2; 7 positions match TRBD2. The CDR3 is CASSVVSGGTNTGELFF. The CDR3 DNA reads TGTGCCAGCAGCGTAGTTTCGGGAGGAACCAACACCGGGGAGCTGTTTTTT.